The rows below give T cell receptor beta chains drawn from one sample of a study of cytomegalovirus exposure and HLA in healthy donors. The assay was immunoSEQ multiplex PCR, and TCRdb's table has in-frame clones only and misses some. The table records approximately 100,000 clones, more than 70% of them present only once. Specimen: PBMCs. These TCRs come from a man aged 25 to 40 in good health and CMV-seronegative. CDR3s include the opening cysteine and the closing phenylalanine or tryptophan. A D gene is named only where the DNA matches it firmly. A row's size may be missing; if present it is once, few, many or a size class.

TRBV7-8	TRBJ1-2	TRBD1	few	CASSLGDRGYGYTF	TGTGCCAGCAGCTTAGGGGACAGGGGCTATGGCTACACCTTC
TRBV28	TRBJ1-1	TRBD1	NA	CASSSPGQGHTEAFF	TGTGCCAGCAGCTCTCCCGGACAGGGGCACACTGAAGCTTTCTTT
TRBV27	TRBJ2-7	TRBD2	NA	CASSLFGTSGPQYF	TGTGCCAGCAGTTTATTCGGGACTAGCGGACCGCAGTACTTC
TRBV10-3	TRBJ2-3	TRBD1	NA	CAISNGQGDGDTQYF	TGTGCCATCAGTAACGGACAGGGGGATGGAGATACGCAGTATTTT
TRBV25-1	TRBJ2-3	TRBD2	NA	CASSGLAGAGTDTQYF	TGTGCCAGCAGTGGCTTAGCGGGAGCGGGGACAGATACGCAGTATTTT
TRBV6-5	TRBJ2-3	NA	NA	CASSYDGAERTDTQYF	TGTGCCAGCAGTTACGATGGAGCGGAACGCACAGATACGCAGTATTTT
TRBV27	TRBJ2-7	NA	few	CASHDRGEQYF	TGTGCCAGCCACGACCGGGGAGAGCAGTACTTC
TRBV7-8	TRBJ2-5	TRBD1	NA	CASSSLRTGGGKTQYF	TGTGCCAGCAGCTCTCTAAGGACAGGGGGCGGGAAGACCCAGTACTTC
TRBV19	TRBJ2-2	NA	NA	CASSTQDWNTGELFF	TGTGCCAGTAGTACGCAAGACTGGAACACCGGGGAGCTGTTTTTT
TRBV28	TRBJ2-1	TRBD1	NA	CASSIPGQGLSEQFF	TGTGCCAGCAGTATACCGGGACAGGGCCTTTCTGAGCAGTTCTTC
TRBV7-9	TRBJ1-4	TRBD1	NA	CASSPGDRSNEKLFF	TGTGCCAGCAGCCCGGGGGACAGGAGTAATGAAAAACTGTTTTTT
TRBV19	TRBJ2-3	NA	NA	CASSTDSPTDTQYF	TGTGCCAGTAGTACGGACTCCCCCACAGATACGCAGTATTTT
TRBV7-3	TRBJ2-3	TRBD1	NA	CASSLDRDTDTQYF	TGTGCCAGCAGCCTAGACAGGGACACAGATACGCAGTATTTT